The 16 T cell receptor beta chains below all came from one sample that was sequenced in a study of blood T cell repertoires in COVID-19 (dated by TCRdb to about 2020). The library was prepared using the immunoSEQ multiplex PCR assay. As stored in TCRdb, this immuneACCESS dataset retains in-frame rearrangements with V and J assigned. A fraction of the clones does not appear; measured against another copy, unresolved V genes explain less than half of the discrepancy, and the remainder lacks a known reason. This sample comprises 200,000 to 300,000 clones, 75% to 85% of them detected only once. Around 5.5% of the sample rests with the top ten. Sequenced input: peripheral blood. The receptors originated from a human donor in a cohort sampled during active COVID-19.

The chain links TRBV5-8 to TRBJ1-5; D remains unclear. CDR1 is SGHTS, CDR2 YDEGEE, per germline. The CDR3 totals 12 residues. V was trimmed by 4 bases and J by 5 bases, leaving 7 bases between them. CDR3 amino acids: CASSLLYQPQHF. The CDR3 DNA is TGTGCCAGCAGCCTCCTTTATCAGCCCCAGCATTTT.

The chain carries TRBV15 and TRBJ1-6; D is uncertain. V was cut by 9 bases and J by 7 bases, with 22 bases left in between. Germline V gene lookup returns CDR1 LNHNV and CDR2 YYDKDF (reference sequence). The CDR3 consists of 16 residues. CDR3 loop: CATSGAIDRRNSPLHF. The CDR3 nucleotides are TGTGCCACGTCAGGAGCGATAGATAGGAGGAATTCACCCCTCCACTTT.

The chain links TRBV3-1 (or the pseudogene TRBV3-2) to TRBJ2-2; 7 bases match TRBD1. V shed 4 bases, J shed 7 bases, and the junction held 6 bases outside the gene matches. The germline CDR1 and CDR2 sequences are LGHDT and YNNKEL (reference sequence). This CDR3 contains 14 residues. The CDR3 here is CASSPIGGGGELFF. In DNA form, the CDR3 reads TGTGCCAGCAGCCCAATAGGGGGCGGCGGGGAGCTGTTTTTT.

The genes are TRBV14 and TRBJ2-3; TRBD1 matches at 7 bases. Germline V gene lookup returns CDR1 SGHDN and CDR2 FVKESK. The CDR3 sequence is 15 residues long. Unmatched junction bases numbered 7, after V lost 1 base and J lost 6 bases. The CDR3 loop is CASSQVKGATDTQYF. CDR3 bases: TGTGCCAGCAGCCAAGTTAAGGGGGCGACGGATACGCAGTATTTT.

This clone is a singleton in its sample. This rearrangement joins TRBV24-1 to TRBJ2-3; 12 positions agree with TRBD2. The germline gives CDR1 KGHDR, CDR2 SFDVKD. After removal of 3 bases from V and 0 bases from J, the junction contained 12 bases not matched to a gene. CDR3 size: 20 residues. CDR3 amino acids: CATSDRSLAGGLKSTDTQYF. The DNA for the CDR3 is TGTGCCACCAGTGATCGATCACTAGCGGGAGGCCTTAAAAGCACAGATACGCAGTATTTT.

The chain joins TRBV10-1 to TRBJ2-1, with 7 bases aligning to TRBD2. Per germline, CDR1 WNHNN and CDR2 SYGVQD (reference sequence). Losses at the gene ends were 2 bases for V and 6 bases for J; bases not matched to a gene: 7. This CDR3 region has 15 residues. CDR3 amino acids: CASSEGGGGVNEQFF. The CDR3 nucleotides read TGCGCCAGCAGTGAGGGGGGGGGAGGTGTCAATGAGCAGTTCTTC.

The rearrangement joins TRBV7-2 to TRBJ2-7; TRBD1 aligns across 12 bases. CDR1 is SGHTA and CDR2 is FQGNSA in the germline V gene. This CDR3 is 18 amino acids long. V was pared by 1 base and J by 3 bases, with 10 bases of the junction left unmatched. The CDR3 bases are TGTGCCAGCAGCTTAGGCGGGTCGGGGACAGGGGGCTTCTACGAGCAGTACTTC. Translating it yields CASSLGGSGTGGFYEQYF. Full variable domain (outside the CDR3, taken from reference TRBV7-2 and TRBJ2-7): GAGVSQSPSNKVTEKGKDVELRCDPISGHTALYWYRQSLGQGLEFLIYFQGNSAPDKSGLPSDRFSAERTGGSVSTLTIQRTQQEDSAVYLCASSLGGSGTGGFYEQYFGPGTRLTVT.

This rearrangement joins TRBV7-9 to TRBJ1-1; D ambiguous. V lost 7 bases to trimming and J lost 4 bases, with 13 bases between them. The CDR3 is made up of 13 amino acids. CDR1 is SEHNR, CDR2 FQNEAQ, per germline (reference sequence). The CDR3 coding sequence is TGTGCCAGCAACCTAGAGGCCAGCACTGAAGCTTTCTTT. The encoded protein is CASNLEASTEAFF.

This clone has a count of ten or more. The chain couples TRBV15 to TRBJ1-5; D is unresolved. The CDR3 is 15 amino acids. Germline-derived CDR1 and CDR2 are LNHNV and YYDKDF (reference sequence). Trimming took 3 bases from V and 4 from J, leaving 13 bases between them. CDR3 residues: CATSRARSANQPQHF. CDR3 sequence (DNA): TGTGCCACCAGCAGGGCCAGATCCGCAAATCAGCCCCAGCATTTT. Looking up the rest from reference TRBV15 and TRBJ1-5 gives the full variable domain: DAMVIQNPRYQVTQFGKPVTLSCSQTLNHNVMYWYQQKSSQAPKLLFHYYDKDFNNEADTPDNFQSRRPNTSFCFLDIRSPGLGDTAMYLCATSRARSANQPQHFGDGTRLSIL.

The chain recombines TRBV11-2 with TRBJ1-4, with 12 bases lining up with TRBD1. V shed 1 base, J shed 8 bases, and the junction held 14 bases outside the gene matches. CDR1 and CDR2 from the germline V gene are SGHAT and FQNNGV. The CDR3 sequence is 19 residues long. In DNA form, the CDR3 reads TGTGCCAGCAGCTTAGCTAACCGGGACAGGGGGCGAGTAAGCGAAAAACTGTTTTTT. This gives the protein CASSLANRDRGRVSEKLFF.

V is TRBV11-1 and J is TRBJ2-7, with TRBD2 matching over 10 bases. The CDR3 length is 15 residues. With 5 bases clipped from V and 5 bases from J, the junction kept 9 bases outside the gene matches. The germline V gene encodes CDR1 SGHAT and CDR2 FQDESV (reference sequence). The CDR3 nucleotides read TGTGCCAGCAGCCCCCCTAGCGGGAGAAGGGACGAGCAGTACTTC. Translated, it gives CASSPPSGRRDEQYF.

V usage is TRBV19 and J usage is TRBJ2-7, with 7 bases identical to TRBD1. The ends lost 0 bases at V and 2 bases at J; junction bases unmatched: 10. Germline CDR1 is LNHDA and CDR2 is SQIVND (reference sequence). The CDR3 consists of 17 residues. The CDR3 DNA sequence: TGTGCCAGTAGTATAGACGCTACCGGGACAGCAACCTACGAGCAGTACTTC. As protein: CASSIDATGTATYEQYF.

The chain has TRBV7-9 and TRBJ2-7; maybe TRBD2 (6 bases). Trimming stripped 5 bases from V and 2 bases from J, with 16 bases between. Germline lookup yields CDR1 SEHNR and CDR2 FQNEAQ (reference sequence). The CDR3 sequence is 15 residues long. CDR3 amino acids: CASSLSGAGTYEQYF. The CDR3 nucleotides are TGTGCCAGCAGCCTATCGGGTGCGGGGACCTACGAGCAGTACTTC. Full variable domain (remainder filled in from reference TRBV7-9 and TRBJ2-7): DTGVSQNPRHKITKRGQNVTFRCDPISEHNRLYWYRQTLGQGPEFLTYFQNEAQLEKSRLLSDRFSAERPKGSFSTLEIQRTEQGDSAMYLCASSLSGAGTYEQYFGPGTRLTVT.

The rearrangement links TRBV9 to TRBJ2-1; 7 nucleotides align to TRBD1. J lost 3 bases, V lost 4 bases, and 4 bases had no gene match. The germline V gene encodes CDR1 SGDLS and CDR2 YYNGEE. The CDR3 runs to 14 residues. CDR3 bases: TGTGCCAGCAGCACCACAGGGGACTACAATGAGCAGTTCTTC. The encoded protein is CASSTTGDYNEQFF.

V gene TRBV5-1 combines with J gene TRBJ2-5; 8 positions agree with TRBD1. The V and J ends lost 0 bases and 5 bases, in that order; junction bases with no gene match: 9. The CDR3 is 16 amino acids. Germline CDR1 and CDR2: SGHRS and YFSETQ. The CDR3 bases are TGCGCCAGCAGCTTGGGAGGCAGGGGGCTTTACGAGACCCAGTACTTC. Its translation is CASSLGGRGLYETQYF.

The rearrangement uses TRBV6-5 and TRBJ1-1; 7 nucleotides agree with TRBD1. Germline-derived CDR1 and CDR2 are MNHEY and SVGAGI. CDR3 size: 15 residues. Germline trimming cut 5 bases from V and 5 bases from J; bases unmatched to any gene: 11. In DNA, the CDR3 is TGTGCCAGCAGTACCACAGGGGAAGGGAGTACTGAAGCTTTCTTT. Residues: CASSTTGEGSTEAFF.